This T cell receptor beta chain was sequenced in a study of cytomegalovirus exposure and HLA in healthy donors. General study results and limits: Presence/absence analyses treated sequencing depth as roughly uniform across donors.

This clone was seen a single time. The antigen is unknown. The PCR used 60 Vbeta and 13 Jbeta primers. Original analysis: An analysis that came later counted around 80 million unique TCR beta chains, 9 million to 12 million shared. The method was immunoSEQ multiplex PCR; TCRdb's version includes in-frame clones alone and lacks a portion of them. The V and J calls and clone size come from that table; D and trimming were worked out from the DNA. There are about 88,000 clones in the sample; 69% occur only once, and approximately 2.9% lies in the top ten. Sequenced material: PBMCs. The source is a man aged 45-60 years in good health and CMV-seronegative.

The CDR3 DNA sequence: TGTGCCAGCAGTGGAACGACAGGGTCAGGCAATCAGCCCCAGCATTTT. Translation gives CASSGTTGSGNQPQHF. V usage is TRBV6-1 and J usage is TRBJ1-5, with TRBD1 matching 7 bases. CDR3 length: 16 residues. CDR1 is MNHNS and CDR2 is SASEGT in the germline V gene. After removal of 4 bases from V and 2 bases from J, the junction contained 8 bases not matched to a gene.